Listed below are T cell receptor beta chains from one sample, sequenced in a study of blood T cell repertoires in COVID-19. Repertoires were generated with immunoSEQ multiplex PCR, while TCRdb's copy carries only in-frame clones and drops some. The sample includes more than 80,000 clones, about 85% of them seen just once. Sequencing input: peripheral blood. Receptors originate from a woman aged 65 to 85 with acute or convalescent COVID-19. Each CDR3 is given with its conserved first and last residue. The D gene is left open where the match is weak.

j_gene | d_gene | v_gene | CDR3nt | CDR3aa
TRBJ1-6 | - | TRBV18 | TGTGCCAGCTCACCACGTACAGGTCCGAATTCACCCCTCCACTTT | CASSPRTGPNSPLHF
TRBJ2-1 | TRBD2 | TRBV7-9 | TGTGCCAGCAGCTTATTCCAAGCGGGGGGCGGAGAGCAGTTCTTC | CASSLFQAGGGEQFF
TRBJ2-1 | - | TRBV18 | TGTGCCAGCTCACCAGGGCCCTCCTACAATGAGCAGTTCTTC | CASSPGPSYNEQFF
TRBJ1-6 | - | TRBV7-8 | TGTGCCAGCAGCTTAGGTATAACAAGCTCCTATAATTCACCCCTCCACTTT | CASSLGITSSYNSPLHF
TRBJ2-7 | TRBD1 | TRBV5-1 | TGCGCCAGCAGCTTGGCACCAGGACAGGGTTTAGACGAGCAGTACTTC | CASSLAPGQGLDEQYF
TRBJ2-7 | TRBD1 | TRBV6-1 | TGTGCCAGCAGTGAATGGATCCTCGACAGGGGTCGTTTC | CASSEWILDRGRF
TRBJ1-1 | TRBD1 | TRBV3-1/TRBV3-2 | TGTGCCAGCAGCCAAGCAGGGGGTCAGGTCACTGAAGCTTTCTTT | CASSQAGGQVTEAFF
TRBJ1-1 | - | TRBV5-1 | TGCGCCAGCAGCTCCCTACCCCGGGTACAACAGGTACACGAAGCTTTCTTT | CASSSLPRVQQVHEAFF
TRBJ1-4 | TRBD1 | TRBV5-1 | TGCGCCAGCAGCTTGGTGACGGGACAGGGGGGTGAAAAACTGTTTTTT | CASSLVTGQGGEKLFF
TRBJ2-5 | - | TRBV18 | TGTGCCAGCTCACCAGATGCCCCGGGGACCCAGTACTTC | CASSPDAPGTQYF